This T cell receptor (beta chain) was captured in a study of CD8 T cells in Susac syndrome (dated by TCRdb to the late 2010s). In the study overall: Repertoire sequencing was used to test whether CD8+ T cell activation and differentiation in Susac syndrome was antigen driven. The research as a whole found: The number of individuals in the TCR sequencing and HLA analysis was recognized as being relatively small.

RNA was extracted using the RNeasy kit, and about 0.45 to 1 microgram was reverse transcribed with random hexamers. The immunoSEQ multiplex PCR assay, which covers 54 Vbeta and 13 Jbeta segments, was used to amplify TCR beta CDR3 regions. PCR amplification bias was corrected by using a synthetic template baseline for primer optimization and computational correction. The published analysis was carried out like this. Reads were annotated to V, D and J genes according to IMGT and were analyzed with immunoSEQ Analyzer, with only productive sequences retained. Clonality was computed as one minus Shannon entropy normalized by log2 of the number of productive unique sequences. For each patient and control, public and private clones were evaluated within the 100 most prevalent clones. A clone was defined as Susac-specific if it was absent from the healthy and MS cohorts, from more than 850 published viral clones and from other ImmuneACCESS disease sequences. The public reads were run again by TCRdb, first through fastp at Q25 and then through MiXCR, and only productive beta chains were kept. Every CDR3 protein is listed once, alongside the most common genes and DNA of its rows. The V and J calls were not made by the authors but by TCRdb's processing. The sample has some 150,000 distinct CDR3 sequences on record, roughly 94% of them singletons. Less than 0.095% of the sample rests with the top ten.

Peripheral blood CD8+ and CD4+ T cells from healthy donors, Susac syndrome patients and multiple sclerosis patients were profiled using high-throughput TCR beta sequencing. The healthy donors served as controls matched for age and sex. Bulk CD8+ and CD4+ T cells were purified by magnetic negative isolation, whereas CD8+ TEMRA cells were enriched by FACS. Blood was collected in EDTA tubes and processed within 24 hours, with PBMCs isolated through density gradient centrifugation. PBMCs intended for TCR sequencing were cryopreserved in liquid nitrogen and thawed later in a water bath at 37 degrees C. The sorted or isolated CD4+, CD8+ and CD8+ TEMRA cells had a purity of 90% or higher. As to this clonotype: The clone's antigen remains unknown. Base-call qualities are not available, and no considerably larger clone is one nucleotide away.

CDR1 is given as DFQATT and CDR2 as SNEGSKA, both from the germline V gene (reference sequence). The V and J ends are trimmed by 6 bases and 0 bases, leaving 6 bases between them. Its CDR3 holds 12 amino acids, cysteine through phenylalanine. Only CDR3 DNA is held: 36 bases, read in frame from base 1. This TCR was sampled from a human donor in good health. Recombination joined TRBV20-1 with TRBJ1-5; the D segment cannot be called with confidence. The sample was CD4+ T cells from PBMCs. The CDR3 in this case is CSAGSSNQPQHF. At the DNA level, the sequence is TGCAGTGCAGGGAGTAGCAATCAGCCCCAGCATTTT.